This T cell receptor beta chain originates from a study of cytomegalovirus exposure and HLA in healthy donors. For the study at large: According to later analysis, the same platform produced the roughly 120 validation and over 600 first-cohort repertoires.

The CDR3 length is 17 residues. V dropped 4 bases and J dropped 4 bases, with 20 bases sitting between them. Germline CDR1 reads MGHRA; CDR2 reads YSYEKL. Of note for this clone: What it recognizes is unknown.

TCRdb keeps only in-frame clones here, not all; method: immunoSEQ multiplex PCR. The top ten hold over 6% of the sample, which has about 120,000 clones, around 87% seen once. Study-level findings and limits: The tendency of first-cohort TCR clusters to co-occur in the 100 to 150 validation repertoires emerged from a later analysis.

The sample taken for sequencing was PBMCs. This receptor was identified in a woman between 18 and 30 years old in good health and CMV-seropositive. The chain is built from TRBV4-1 and TRBJ2-1; tentatively, D is TRBD1 (6 bases). CDR3 sequence: CASSPSPPGTPYNEQFF. CDR3 bases: TGCGCCAGCAGCCCAAGTCCACCCGGGACACCTTACAATGAGCAGTTCTTC.